One sample yielded the 21 T cell receptor beta chains listed below, sequenced in a study of blood T cell repertoires in COVID-19. Sequencing used immunoSEQ multiplex PCR; TCRdb keeps in-frame clones, though not all of them. The sample lists about 130,000 clones, approximately 86% occurring once. The material sequenced was PBMCs or T cells enriched from blood (not recorded which). These receptors were taken from a woman aged 50 to 60 who had recovered from COVID-19.

The table lists this clone with a few counts. The chain recombines TRBV5-8 with TRBJ1-5; D is undetermined. Trimming took 0 bases from V and 7 from J, leaving 11 bases between them. CDR3 size: 14 residues. Germline CDR1 is SGHTS and CDR2 is YDEGEE. The CDR3 spells CASSLGGNGQPQHF. CDR3 sequence (DNA): TGTGCCAGCAGCTTGGGAGGGAATGGGCAGCCCCAGCATTTT.

V gene TRBV12-3 or TRBV12-4 combines with J gene TRBJ1-1; a possible D gene is TRBD1 (6 bases). This CDR3 is built from 13 residues. Trimming removed 6 bases at V and 5 bases at J, with 13 bases between. The CDR3 loop is CASSSAGETEAFF. CDR3 nucleotide sequence: TGTGCCAGCAGCTCAGCAGGGGAGACTGAAGCTTTCTTT.

This clone came up a few times. The chain employs TRBV4-2 and TRBJ2-5, with 10 bases identical to TRBD2. Germline V lookup: CDR1 LGHNA, CDR2 YNFKEQ. CDR3 length equals 15 residues. V shed 1 base, J shed 5 bases, and the junction held 4 bases outside the gene matches. CDR3 sequence reads: CASSQGGSGGETQYF. As DNA, the CDR3 is TGTGCCAGCAGCCAAGGCGGTAGCGGGGGGGAGACCCAGTACTTC.

The chain carries TRBV5-5 and TRBJ2-2; 9 bases line up with TRBD1. The V segment lost 4 bases and the J segment 5 bases; nucleotides outside the gene matches: 6. This CDR3 contains 15 residues. CDR1 is SGHKS and CDR2 is YYEKEE in the germline V gene (reference sequence). CDR3 nucleotides: TGTGCCAGCAGCCCAAGGACAGGGGAGACCGGGGAGCTGTTTTTT. The encoded protein is CASSPRTGETGELFF.

V and J are TRBV5-5 and TRBJ2-1, with D hard to call. V lost 1 base and J lost 8, with 7 bases in between. This CDR3 contains 12 residues. Germline V lookup: CDR1 SGHKS, CDR2 YYEKEE (reference sequence). The CDR3 bases are TGTGCCAGCAGCTTGTGGGCCCATGAGCAGTTCTTC. This encodes CASSLWAHEQFF.

This clone was counted between two and nine times. The chain combines TRBV7-9 with TRBJ2-7, with D unclear. Germline-derived CDR1 and CDR2 are SEHNR and FQNEAQ (reference sequence). Trimming took 6 bases from V and 4 from J, leaving 13 bases between them. The CDR3 has 13 amino acids. CDR3 nucleotides: TGTGCCAGCAGTTACGAGAGAGAGTACGAGCAGTACTTC. It yields the protein CASSYEREYEQYF. The variable domain in full, completed from reference TRBV7-9 and TRBJ2-7, reads DTGVSQNPRHKITKRGQNVTFRCDPISEHNRLYWYRQTLGQGPEFLTYFQNEAQLEKSRLLSDRFSAERPKGSFSTLEIQRTEQGDSAMYLCASSYEREYEQYFGPGTRLTVT.

This chain joins TRBV7-8 and TRBJ1-5, with a possible D match to TRBD1 (5 bases). V was pared by 4 bases and J by 6 bases, with 16 bases between. Germline V CDR1 and CDR2: SGHVS, FQNEAQ. The CDR3 has 15 amino acids. CDR3 residues: CASSSGPPGGQPQHF. The CDR3 nucleotides are TGTGCCAGCAGCTCGGGACCGCCCGGGGGTCAGCCCCAGCATTTT.

The chain uses TRBV19 and TRBJ2-1; TRBD2 aligns across 7 bases. In germline, CDR1 is LNHDA, CDR2 SQIVND (reference sequence). The V and J ends lost 5 bases and 7 bases, in that order; junction bases with no gene match: 5. This CDR3 is built from 13 residues. The DNA of the CDR3 is TGTGCCAGTAGTGGACTAGGAGGAAATGAGCAGTTCTTC. Its protein product is CASSGLGGNEQFF.

This chain connects TRBV24-1 to TRBJ1-2, with D possibly TRBD1 on 6 matching bases. The V and J ends lost 4 bases and 8 bases respectively, with 13 bases between them. Germline lookup yields CDR1 KGHDR and CDR2 SFDVKD. The CDR3 sequence is 13 residues long. CDR3 DNA: TGTGCCACCAGTGACTCGCGGGGGCGCGGCTACACCTTC. It encodes CATSDSRGRGYTF.

This rearrangement joins TRBV5-6 to TRBJ2-2; 9 positions agree with TRBD2. The CDR3 sequence is 16 residues long. V lost 2 bases to trimming and J lost 5 bases; unmatched junction nucleotides: 7. Germline V gene data show CDR1 as SGHDT and CDR2 as YYEEEE. The CDR3 protein is CASSFRRGGRTGELFF. CDR3 sequence (DNA): TGTGCCAGCAGCTTTCGGCGGGGGGGCCGGACCGGGGAGCTGTTTTTT.

The V call is TRBV10-3, the J call TRBJ2-7; 9 bases agree with TRBD1. Germline V gives CDR1 ENHRY, CDR2 SYGVKD. Trimming at V came to 6 bases and at J to 4 bases, leaving 4 bases not matched to a gene. The CDR3 contains 13 residues. CDR3 sequence: CAISPGQGYEQYF. The CDR3 DNA follows: TGTGCCATCAGCCCGGGACAGGGTTACGAGCAGTACTTC.

Only a few counts were recorded for this clone. The V gene is TRBV19, the J gene TRBJ1-3, with TRBD1 matching over 9 bases. Looked up from germline, CDR1 is LNHDA and CDR2 is SQIVND (reference sequence). CDR3 length: 15 residues. J gave up 2 bases and V 10 bases, and 9 bases lay outside the gene matches. The CDR3 nucleotides read TGTGCCACCAAACTGGACAGGGGCACTGGAAACACCATATATTTT. Translation: CATKLDRGTGNTIYF. Drawing the rest from reference TRBV19 and TRBJ1-3, the complete variable domain is DGGITQSPKYLFRKEGQNVTLSCEQNLNHDAMYWYRQDPGQGLRLIYYSQIVNDFQKGDIAEGYSVSREKKESFPLTVTSAQKNPTAFYLCATKLDRGTGNTIYFGEGSWLTVV.

The rearrangement links TRBV25-1 to TRBJ2-7; tentatively, D is TRBD2 (5 bases). CDR1 and CDR2 (germline): MGHDK, SYGVNS. The CDR3 spans 14 residues. With 7 bases removed from V and 2 bases from J, the gap between germline ends came to 15 bases. CDR3: CASTGVLAPYEQYF. The CDR3, as DNA: TGTGCCAGCACTGGGGTTCTAGCTCCCTACGAGCAGTACTTC.

The chain employs TRBV9 and TRBJ1-6, with 10 bases identical to TRBD1. V lost 0 bases, J lost 0 bases, and 6 bases stayed unmatched. The CDR3 is made up of 19 amino acids. Looked up from germline, CDR1 is SGDLS and CDR2 is YYNGEE. CDR3 in DNA: TGTGCCAGCAGCGTAGATGGGGACAGGGGAGGCTCCTATAATTCACCCCTCCACTTT. It translates to CASSVDGDRGGSYNSPLHF.

The rearrangement links TRBV5-1 to TRBJ2-1, with a tentative D call TRBD1 (6 bases). V lost 4 bases and J lost 5, with 13 bases in between. The germline gives CDR1 SGHRS, CDR2 YFSETQ. The CDR3 covers 14 residues. The CDR3 reads CASSPSGQNNEQFF. The CDR3 DNA reads as TGCGCCAGCAGCCCATCCGGACAGAACAATGAGCAGTTCTTC.

This chain joins TRBV7-8 and TRBJ2-7; no clear D. The CDR3 length is 13 residues. V lost 1 base and J 7 bases, leaving 11 bases between the germline ends. From germline, CDR1 is SGHVS and CDR2 FQNEAQ. DNA of the CDR3: TGTGCCAGCAGCTTAGTGGGCTCGAGAGAGCAGTACTTC. Translation gives CASSLVGSREQYF.

This rearrangement joins TRBV14 to TRBJ2-3, with 11 positions matching TRBD2. CDR1 is SGHDN and CDR2 is FVKESK in the germline V gene. The CDR3 covers 16 residues. Trimming took 4 bases from V and 2 from J; bases not matched to a gene: 5. CDR3 in DNA: TGTGCCAGCAGCCGAGTAGCGGGGGGGCTCACAGATACGCAGTATTTT. Encoded protein: CASSRVAGGLTDTQYF.

The chain joins TRBV10-3 to TRBJ2-5; D unresolved. CDR1 and CDR2 (germline): ENHRY, SYGVKD. This CDR3 is built from 12 residues. Trimming cost V 2 bases and J 7 bases, with 8 bases left between them. CDR3 sequence reads: CAISEEQATQYF. CDR3 in DNA: TGTGCCATCAGTGAGGAGCAGGCGACCCAGTACTTC.

V gene TRBV7-9 combines with J gene TRBJ1-5; D is unclear. The germline gives CDR1 SEHNR, CDR2 FQNEAQ (reference sequence). CDR3 length equals 13 residues. Trimming left V 5 bases short and J 4 bases short, with 9 bases between. The CDR3 loop is CASSPDSNQPQHF. CDR3 nucleotides: TGTGCCAGCAGCCCAGACTCTAATCAGCCCCAGCATTTT.

This chain links TRBV18 with TRBJ2-1; 10 bases line up with TRBD2. This CDR3 contains 16 residues. From germline, CDR1 is KGHSH and CDR2 LQKENI. J lost 9 bases, V lost 0 bases, and 8 bases had no gene match. CDR3 sequence: CASSPPSGGVSGEQFF. CDR3 bases: TGTGCCAGCTCACCACCGAGCGGGGGGGTTTCGGGTGAGCAGTTCTTC. The variable domain in full, with the rest retrieved from reference TRBV18 and TRBJ2-1, is NAGVMQNPRHLVRRRGQEARLRCSPMKGHSHVYWYRQLPEEGLKFMVYLQKENIIDESGMPKERFSAEFPKEGPSILRIQQVVRGDSAAYFCASSPPSGGVSGEQFFGPGTRLTVL.

The chain couples TRBV18 to TRBJ2-1, with 8 bases that match TRBD1. Losses at the gene ends were 2 bases for V and 7 bases for J; bases not matched to a gene: 1. This CDR3 region has 13 residues. Germline V lookup: CDR1 KGHSH, CDR2 LQKENI. Here the CDR3 DNA reads TGTGCCAGCTCACCAAGGACAGGGAATGAGCAGTTCTTC. Protein: CASSPRTGNEQFF.